The 2 T cell receptor beta chains below come from one sample, sequenced in a study of T cell clusters in autoimmune cytopenias. One tube held mixed TRB-A and TRB-B primer pools for touch-down PCR. Using the multiplex PCR reads, TCRdb records one entry per CDR3 protein without DNA. Across 9,500 to 12,000 distinct CDR3 sequences, the top ten clones capture approximately 31% of the sample. TRB was amplified from 250 ng of peripheral blood genomic DNA per sample. These data were also filed under a second study, of T cell repertoires in aging, cancer and after chemotherapy.

Sequenced material: peripheral blood. The origin of the receptors is a human donor in good health.

The chain joins TRBV7-6 to TRBJ2-1. The CDR3 is 15 residues long. Germline V gene sequence: CDR1 SGHVS, CDR2 FNYEAQ. CDR3 sequence: CASSDTGGPYNEQFF.

This chain uses TRBV30 with TRBJ2-4. This CDR3 has 14 residues. Germline CDR1 reads GTSNPN; CDR2 reads SVGIG (reference sequence). The CDR3 here is CAWSFQILKNIQYF.